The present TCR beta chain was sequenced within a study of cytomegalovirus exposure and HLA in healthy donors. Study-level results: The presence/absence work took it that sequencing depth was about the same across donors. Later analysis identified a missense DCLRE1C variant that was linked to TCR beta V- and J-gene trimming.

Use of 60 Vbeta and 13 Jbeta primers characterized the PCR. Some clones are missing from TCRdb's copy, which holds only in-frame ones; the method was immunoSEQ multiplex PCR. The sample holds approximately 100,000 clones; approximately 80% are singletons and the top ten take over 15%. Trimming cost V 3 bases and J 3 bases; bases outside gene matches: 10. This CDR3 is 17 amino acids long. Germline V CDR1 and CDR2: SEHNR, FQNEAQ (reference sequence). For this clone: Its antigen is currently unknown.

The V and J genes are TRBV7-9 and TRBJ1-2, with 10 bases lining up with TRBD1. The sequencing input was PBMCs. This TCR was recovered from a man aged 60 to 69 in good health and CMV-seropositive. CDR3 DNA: TGTGCCAGCAGCTTCCGGACAGGGGGAAGGCGTGACTATGGCTACACCTTC. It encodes CASSFRTGGRRDYGYTF. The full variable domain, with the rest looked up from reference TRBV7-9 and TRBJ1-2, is DTGVSQNPRHKITKRGQNVTFRCDPISEHNRLYWYRQTLGQGPEFLTYFQNEAQLEKSRLLSDRFSAERPKGSFSTLEIQRTEQGDSAMYLCASSFRTGGRRDYGYTFGSGTRLTVV.